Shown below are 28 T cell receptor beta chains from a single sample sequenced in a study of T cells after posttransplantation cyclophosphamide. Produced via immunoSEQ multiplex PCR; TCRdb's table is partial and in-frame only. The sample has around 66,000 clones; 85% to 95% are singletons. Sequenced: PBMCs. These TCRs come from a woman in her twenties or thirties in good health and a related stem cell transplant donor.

The CDR3 protein is CASSLDSGQRGQYF. The CDR3 nucleotides read TGTGCCAGCAGCTTAGATAGCGGACAGAGGGGCCAGTACTTC. The chain has TRBV11-2 and TRBJ2-5; D could derive from TRBD1 or TRBD2 (6 bases each). The CDR3 runs 14 residues. Germline V CDR1 and CDR2: SGHAT, FQNNGV. Between the trimmed V and J ends, which lost 0 bases and 10 bases, there was a span of 15 bases.

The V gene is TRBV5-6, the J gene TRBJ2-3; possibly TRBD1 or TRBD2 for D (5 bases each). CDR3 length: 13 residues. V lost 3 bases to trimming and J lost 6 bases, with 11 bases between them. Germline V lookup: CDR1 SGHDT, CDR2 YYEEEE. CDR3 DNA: TGTGCCAGCAGCTCCGGGGCCGCGGATACGCAGTATTTT. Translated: CASSSGAADTQYF.

In DNA, the CDR3 is TGTGCCAGTAGTATTACCCTGGACAGGGGGCGCGATGGCTACACCTTC. Translated: CASSITLDRGRDGYTF. This chain uses TRBV19 with TRBJ1-2, with 11 bases that match TRBD1. The CDR3 has 16 residues. J was trimmed by 6 bases and V by 3 bases; bases with no gene match: 9. Germline V gives CDR1 LNHDA, CDR2 SQIVND (reference sequence).

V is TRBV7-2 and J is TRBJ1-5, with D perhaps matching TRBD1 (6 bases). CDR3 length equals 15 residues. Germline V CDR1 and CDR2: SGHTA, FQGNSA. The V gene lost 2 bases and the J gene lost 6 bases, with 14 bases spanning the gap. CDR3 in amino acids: CASSLWREGGQPQHF. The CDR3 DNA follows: TGTGCCAGCAGCTTATGGAGGGAGGGGGGTCAGCCCCAGCATTTT.

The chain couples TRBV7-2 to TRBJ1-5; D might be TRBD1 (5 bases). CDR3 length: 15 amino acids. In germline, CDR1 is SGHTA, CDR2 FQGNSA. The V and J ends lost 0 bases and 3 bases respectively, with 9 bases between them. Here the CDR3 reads CASSLAGGSNQPQHF. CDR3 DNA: TGTGCCAGCAGCTTAGCGGGGGGGTCCAATCAGCCCCAGCATTTT. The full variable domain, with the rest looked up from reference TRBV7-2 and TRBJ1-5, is GAGVSQSPSNKVTEKGKDVELRCDPISGHTALYWYRQSLGQGLEFLIYFQGNSAPDKSGLPSDRFSAERTGGSVSTLTIQRTQQEDSAVYLCASSLAGGSNQPQHFGDGTRLSIL.

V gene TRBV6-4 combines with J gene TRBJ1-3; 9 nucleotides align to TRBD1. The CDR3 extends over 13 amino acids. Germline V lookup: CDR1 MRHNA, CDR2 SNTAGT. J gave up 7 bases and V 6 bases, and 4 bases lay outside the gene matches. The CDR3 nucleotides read TGTGCCAGCAGCAAGGACAGGGGCAACACCATATATTTT. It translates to CASSKDRGNTIYF.

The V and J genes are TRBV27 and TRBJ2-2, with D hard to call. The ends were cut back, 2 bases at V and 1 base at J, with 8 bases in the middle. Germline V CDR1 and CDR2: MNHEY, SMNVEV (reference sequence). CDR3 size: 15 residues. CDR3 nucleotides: TGTGCCAGCAGTTTAGGTTGGGGGAACACCGGGGAGCTGTTTTTT. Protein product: CASSLGWGNTGELFF.

The CDR3: CASSLARATIGNTEAFF. The CDR3, as DNA: TGTGCCAGCAGCTTGGCCAGGGCTACAATAGGGAACACTGAAGCTTTCTTT. V and J are TRBV5-5 and TRBJ1-1, with D possibly matching TRBD1 (5 bases). CDR1 and CDR2 (germline): SGHKS, YYEKEE (reference sequence). The CDR3 covers 17 residues. Trimming took 0 bases from V and 1 from J, leaving 16 bases between them.

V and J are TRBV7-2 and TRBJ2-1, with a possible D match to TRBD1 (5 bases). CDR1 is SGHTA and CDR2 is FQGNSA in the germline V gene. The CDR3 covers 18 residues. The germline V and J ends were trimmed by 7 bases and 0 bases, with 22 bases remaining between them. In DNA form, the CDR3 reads TGTGCCAGCACCCCGGACATTCCTGCGGTCGGCTCCTACAATGAGCAGTTCTTC. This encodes CASTPDIPAVGSYNEQFF.

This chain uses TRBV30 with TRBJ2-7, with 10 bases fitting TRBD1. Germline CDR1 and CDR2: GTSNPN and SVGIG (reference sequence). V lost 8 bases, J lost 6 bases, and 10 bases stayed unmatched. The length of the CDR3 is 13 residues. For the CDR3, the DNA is TGTGCCCGCGGGGACAGGGGTCCTGGCGAGCAGTACTTC. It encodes CARGDRGPGEQYF.

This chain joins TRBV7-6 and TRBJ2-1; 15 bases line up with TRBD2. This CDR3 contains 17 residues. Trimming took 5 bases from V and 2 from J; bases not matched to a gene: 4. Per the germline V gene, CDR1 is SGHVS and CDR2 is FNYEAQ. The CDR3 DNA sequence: TGTGCCAGCAGCAGGACTAGCGGGGGGGGCCCCTACAATGAGCAGTTCTTC. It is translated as CASSRTSGGGPYNEQFF.

The CDR3 loop is CASSFSTYTGELFF. The CDR3 DNA follows: TGTGCCAGCAGTTTTTCCACCTACACCGGGGAGCTGTTTTTT. V and J are TRBV27 and TRBJ2-2; D not resolved. Germline V CDR1 and CDR2: MNHEY, SMNVEV (reference sequence). The CDR3 is made up of 14 amino acids. V lost 3 bases to trimming and J lost 3 bases, with 8 bases between them.

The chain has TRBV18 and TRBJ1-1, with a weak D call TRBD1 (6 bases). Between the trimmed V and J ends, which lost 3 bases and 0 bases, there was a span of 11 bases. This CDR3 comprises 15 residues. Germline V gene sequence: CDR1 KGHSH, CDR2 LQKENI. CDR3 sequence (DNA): TGTGCCAGCTCACCGCGCCGGGACATGAACACTGAAGCTTTCTTT. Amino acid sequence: CASSPRRDMNTEAFF.

The CDR3: CASTPWEVSGGAGEQFF. The CDR3 coding sequence is TGTGCCAGCACCCCATGGGAGGTTAGCGGGGGGGCCGGTGAGCAGTTCTTC. The V gene is TRBV9, the J gene TRBJ2-1, with TRBD2 matching 11 bases. J gave up 9 bases and V 6 bases, and 17 bases lay outside the gene matches. Germline CDR1 reads SGDLS; CDR2 reads YYNGEE. The CDR3 has 17 residues.

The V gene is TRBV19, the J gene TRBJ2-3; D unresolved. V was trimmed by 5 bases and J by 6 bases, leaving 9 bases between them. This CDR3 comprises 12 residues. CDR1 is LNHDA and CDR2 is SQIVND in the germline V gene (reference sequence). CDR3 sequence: CASSARSDTQYF. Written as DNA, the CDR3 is TGTGCCAGTAGTGCCCGCTCCGATACGCAGTATTTT.

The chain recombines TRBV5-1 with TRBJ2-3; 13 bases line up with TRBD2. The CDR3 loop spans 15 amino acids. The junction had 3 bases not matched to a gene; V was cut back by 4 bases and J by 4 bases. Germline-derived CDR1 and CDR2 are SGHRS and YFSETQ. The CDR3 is CASSQGLAGPDTQYF. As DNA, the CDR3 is TGCGCCAGCAGCCAGGGACTAGCGGGGCCAGATACGCAGTATTTT.

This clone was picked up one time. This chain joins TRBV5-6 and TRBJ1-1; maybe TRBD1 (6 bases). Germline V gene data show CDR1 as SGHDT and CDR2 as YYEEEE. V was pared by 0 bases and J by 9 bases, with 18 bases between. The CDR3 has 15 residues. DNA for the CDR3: TGTGCCAGCAGCTTGGCTGCAGGGGCAGGGTCGAAAGCTTTCTTT. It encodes CASSLAAGAGSKAFF.

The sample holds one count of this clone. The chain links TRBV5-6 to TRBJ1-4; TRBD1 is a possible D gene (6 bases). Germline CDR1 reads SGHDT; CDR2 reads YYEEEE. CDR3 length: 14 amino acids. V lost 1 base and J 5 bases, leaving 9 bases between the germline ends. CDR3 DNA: TGTGCCAGCAGCTTGTCCGGGACAAATGAAAAACTGTTTTTT. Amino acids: CASSLSGTNEKLFF.

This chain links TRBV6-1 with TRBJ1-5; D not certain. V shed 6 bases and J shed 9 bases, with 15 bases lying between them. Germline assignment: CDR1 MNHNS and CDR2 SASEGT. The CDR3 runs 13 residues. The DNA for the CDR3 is TGTGCCAGCAGAAAAGAAGGGCGGCGGCCCCAGCATTTT. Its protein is CASRKEGRRPQHF.

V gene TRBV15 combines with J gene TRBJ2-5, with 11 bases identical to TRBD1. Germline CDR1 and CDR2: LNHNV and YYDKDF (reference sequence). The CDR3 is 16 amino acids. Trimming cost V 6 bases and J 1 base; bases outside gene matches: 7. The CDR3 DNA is TGTGCCACCAGAAACCCCGGGACAGGGGGCCAAGAGACCCAGTACTTC. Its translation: CATRNPGTGGQETQYF.

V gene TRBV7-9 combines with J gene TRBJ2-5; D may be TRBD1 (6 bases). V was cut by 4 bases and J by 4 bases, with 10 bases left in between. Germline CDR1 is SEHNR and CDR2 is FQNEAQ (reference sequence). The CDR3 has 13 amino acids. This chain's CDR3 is CASSSGQRETQYF. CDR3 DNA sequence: TGTGCCAGCAGCTCAGGACAGAGAGAGACCCAGTACTTC.

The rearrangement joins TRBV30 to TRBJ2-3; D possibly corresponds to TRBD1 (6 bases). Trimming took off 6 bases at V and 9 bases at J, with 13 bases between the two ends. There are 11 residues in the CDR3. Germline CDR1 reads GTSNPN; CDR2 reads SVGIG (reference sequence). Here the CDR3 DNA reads TGTGCCTGCAAAACAGGGCGGACGCAGTATTTT. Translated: CACKTGRTQYF.

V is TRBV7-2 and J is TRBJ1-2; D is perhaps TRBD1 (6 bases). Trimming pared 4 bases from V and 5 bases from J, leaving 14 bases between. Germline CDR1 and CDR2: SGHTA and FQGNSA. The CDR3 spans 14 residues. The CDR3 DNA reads TGTGCCAGCAGCTGGGACAACCCTCTATATGGCTACACCTTC. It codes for CASSWDNPLYGYTF.

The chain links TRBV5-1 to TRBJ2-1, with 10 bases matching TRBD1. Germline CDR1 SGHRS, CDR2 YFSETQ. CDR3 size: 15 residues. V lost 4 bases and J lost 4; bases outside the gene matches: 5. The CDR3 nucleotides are TGCGCCAGCAGCATCGGACAGGGGGGATACAATGAGCAGTTCTTC. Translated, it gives CASSIGQGGYNEQFF.

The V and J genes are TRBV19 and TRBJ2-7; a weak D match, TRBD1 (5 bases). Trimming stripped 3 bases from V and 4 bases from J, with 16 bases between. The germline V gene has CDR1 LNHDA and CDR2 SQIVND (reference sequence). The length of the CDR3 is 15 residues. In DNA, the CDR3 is TGTGCCAGTAGTATTGGGCAGGGCAGTGGGTACGAGCAGTACTTC. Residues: CASSIGQGSGYEQYF.

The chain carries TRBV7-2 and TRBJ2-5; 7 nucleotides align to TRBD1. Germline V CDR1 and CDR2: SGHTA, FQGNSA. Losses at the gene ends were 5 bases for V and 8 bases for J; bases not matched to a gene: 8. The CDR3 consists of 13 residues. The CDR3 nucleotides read TGTGCCAGCAGCCCCAGACAGGGTGCAACCCAGTACTTC. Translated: CASSPRQGATQYF. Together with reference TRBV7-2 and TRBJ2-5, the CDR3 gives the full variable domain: GAGVSQSPSNKVTEKGKDVELRCDPISGHTALYWYRQSLGQGLEFLIYFQGNSAPDKSGLPSDRFSAERTGGSVSTLTIQRTQQEDSAVYLCASSPRQGATQYFGPGTRLLVL.

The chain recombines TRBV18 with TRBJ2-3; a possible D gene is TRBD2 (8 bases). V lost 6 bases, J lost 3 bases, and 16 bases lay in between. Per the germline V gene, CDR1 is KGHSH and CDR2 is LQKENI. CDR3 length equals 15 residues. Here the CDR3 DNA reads TGTGCCAGCTCCCCCGGGAGGGGGCAAACAGATACGCAGTATTTT. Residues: CASSPGRGQTDTQYF. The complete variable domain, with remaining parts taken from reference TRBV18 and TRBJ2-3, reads NAGVMQNPRHLVRRRGQEARLRCSPMKGHSHVYWYRQLPEEGLKFMVYLQKENIIDESGMPKERFSAEFPKEGPSILRIQQVVRGDSAAYFCASSPGRGQTDTQYFGPGTRLTVL.

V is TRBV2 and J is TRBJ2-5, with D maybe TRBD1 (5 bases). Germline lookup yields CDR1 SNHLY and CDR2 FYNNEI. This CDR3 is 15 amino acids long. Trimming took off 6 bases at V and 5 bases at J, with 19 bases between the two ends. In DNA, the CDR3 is TGTGCCAGCAGGCGGTTAGGGGTGCGAGAGGAGACCCAGTACTTC. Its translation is CASRRLGVREETQYF.